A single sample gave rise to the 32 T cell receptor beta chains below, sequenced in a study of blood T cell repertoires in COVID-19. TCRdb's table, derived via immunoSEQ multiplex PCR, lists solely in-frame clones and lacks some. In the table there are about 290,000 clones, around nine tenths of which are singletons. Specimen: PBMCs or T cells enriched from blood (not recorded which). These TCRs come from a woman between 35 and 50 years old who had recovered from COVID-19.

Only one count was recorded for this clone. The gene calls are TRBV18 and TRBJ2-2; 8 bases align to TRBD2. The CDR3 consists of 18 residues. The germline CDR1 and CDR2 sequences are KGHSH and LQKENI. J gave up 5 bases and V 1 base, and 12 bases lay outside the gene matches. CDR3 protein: CASSPRPMAGGETGELFF. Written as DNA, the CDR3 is TGTGCCAGCTCACCACGCCCCATGGCGGGGGGTGAGACCGGGGAGCTGTTTTTT.

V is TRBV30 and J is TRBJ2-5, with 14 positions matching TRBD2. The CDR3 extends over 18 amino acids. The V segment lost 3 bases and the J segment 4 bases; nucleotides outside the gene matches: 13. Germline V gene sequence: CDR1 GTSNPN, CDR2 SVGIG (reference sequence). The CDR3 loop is CAWSPGTSGSWGGETQYF. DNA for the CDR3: TGTGCCTGGAGCCCCGGGACTAGCGGGAGTTGGGGAGGAGAGACCCAGTACTTC. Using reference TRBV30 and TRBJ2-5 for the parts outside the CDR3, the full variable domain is SQTIHQWPATLVQPVGSPLSLECTVEGTSNPNLYWYRQAAGRGLQLLFYSVGIGQISSEVPQNLSASRPQDRQFILSSKKLLLSDSGFYLCAWSPGTSGSWGGETQYFGPGTRLLVL.

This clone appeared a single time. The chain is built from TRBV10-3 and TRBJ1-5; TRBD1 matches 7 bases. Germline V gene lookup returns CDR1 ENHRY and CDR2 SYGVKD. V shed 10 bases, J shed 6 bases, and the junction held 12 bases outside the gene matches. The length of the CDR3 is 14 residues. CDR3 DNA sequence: TGTGCCACGGGACCTTTAGGGGACAGTCAGCCCCAGCATTTT. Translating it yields CATGPLGDSQPQHF.

CDR3: CASRRTSGPGEQYF. As DNA, the CDR3 is TGTGCCAGCAGACGTACTAGCGGGCCTGGCGAGCAGTACTTC. The chain employs TRBV28 and TRBJ2-7; 9 nucleotides align to TRBD2. From germline, CDR1 is MDHEN and CDR2 SYDVKM. The J segment lost 6 bases and the V segment lost 6 bases, leaving 9 bases of the junction unmatched. The CDR3 length is 14 residues.

The CDR3 region has the DNA TGTGCCAGCAGTCAATTAGCAAGCTACAATGAGCAGTTCTTC. It is translated as CASSQLASYNEQFF. The chain has TRBV7-3 and TRBJ2-1, with unresolved D. Trimming stripped 6 bases from V and 3 bases from J, with 12 bases between. Germline V gene lookup returns CDR1 SGHTA and CDR2 FQGTGA. CDR3 length: 14 residues.

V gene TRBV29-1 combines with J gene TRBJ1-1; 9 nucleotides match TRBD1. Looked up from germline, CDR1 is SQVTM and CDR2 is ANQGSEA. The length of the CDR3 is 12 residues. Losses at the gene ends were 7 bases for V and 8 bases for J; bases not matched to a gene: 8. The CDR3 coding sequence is TGCAGCGGACACAAGGACAGGGGCGAAGCTTTCTTT. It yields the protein CSGHKDRGEAFF.

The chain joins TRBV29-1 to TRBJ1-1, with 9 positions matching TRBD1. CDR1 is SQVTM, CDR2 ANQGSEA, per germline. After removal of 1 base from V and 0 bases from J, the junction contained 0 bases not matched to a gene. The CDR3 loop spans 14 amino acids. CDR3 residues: CSVEGDRVNTEAFF. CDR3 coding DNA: TGCAGCGTTGAAGGGGACAGGGTGAACACTGAAGCTTTCTTT.

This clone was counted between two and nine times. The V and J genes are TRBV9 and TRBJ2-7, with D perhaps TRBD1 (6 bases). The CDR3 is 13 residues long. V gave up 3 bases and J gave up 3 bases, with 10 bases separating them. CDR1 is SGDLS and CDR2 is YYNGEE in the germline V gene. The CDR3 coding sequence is TGTGCCAGCAGCGGCCAAGGGGGCTACGAGCAGTACTTC. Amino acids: CASSGQGGYEQYF.

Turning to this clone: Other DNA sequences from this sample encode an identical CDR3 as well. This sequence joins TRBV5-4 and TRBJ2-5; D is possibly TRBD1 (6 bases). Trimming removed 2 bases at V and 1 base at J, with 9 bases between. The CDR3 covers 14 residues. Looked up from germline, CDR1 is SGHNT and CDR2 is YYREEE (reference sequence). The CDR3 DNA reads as TGTGCCAGCAGCTTCACAGGGAGCCAAGAGACCCAGTACTTC. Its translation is CASSFTGSQETQYF.

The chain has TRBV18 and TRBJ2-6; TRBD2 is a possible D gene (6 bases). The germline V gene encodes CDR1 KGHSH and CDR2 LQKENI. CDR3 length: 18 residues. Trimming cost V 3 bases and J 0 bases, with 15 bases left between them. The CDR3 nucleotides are TGTGCCAGCTCACCCTCCGGGAGAGGTATCTCTGGGGCCAACGTCCTGACTTTC. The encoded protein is CASSPSGRGISGANVLTF.

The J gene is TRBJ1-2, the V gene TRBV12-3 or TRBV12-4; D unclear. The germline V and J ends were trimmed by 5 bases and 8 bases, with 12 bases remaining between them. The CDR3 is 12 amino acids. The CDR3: CASSGDGVGYTF. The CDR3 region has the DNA TGTGCCAGCAGTGGAGACGGGGTGGGCTACACCTTC.

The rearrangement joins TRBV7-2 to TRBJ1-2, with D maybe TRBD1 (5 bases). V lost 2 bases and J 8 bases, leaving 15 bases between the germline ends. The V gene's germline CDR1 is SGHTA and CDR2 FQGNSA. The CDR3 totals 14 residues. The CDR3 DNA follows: TGTGCCAGCAGCTTATGGAGGGGCCGGGGAGGCTACACCTTC. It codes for CASSLWRGRGGYTF.

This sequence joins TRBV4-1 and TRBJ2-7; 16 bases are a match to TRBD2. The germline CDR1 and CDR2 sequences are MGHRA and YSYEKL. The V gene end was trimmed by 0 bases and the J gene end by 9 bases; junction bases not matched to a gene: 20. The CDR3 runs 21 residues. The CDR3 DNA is TGCGCCAGCAGCCAAGAGTCACCTCAATTCTCCGGGACTAGCGGGAGGGCCGGGCAGTACTTC. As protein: CASSQESPQFSGTSGRAGQYF.

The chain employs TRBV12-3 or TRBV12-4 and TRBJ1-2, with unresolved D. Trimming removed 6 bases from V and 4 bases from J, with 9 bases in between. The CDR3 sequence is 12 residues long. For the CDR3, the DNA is TGTGCCAGCAGCCTCCCGGGCTATGGCTACACCTTC. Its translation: CASSLPGYGYTF.

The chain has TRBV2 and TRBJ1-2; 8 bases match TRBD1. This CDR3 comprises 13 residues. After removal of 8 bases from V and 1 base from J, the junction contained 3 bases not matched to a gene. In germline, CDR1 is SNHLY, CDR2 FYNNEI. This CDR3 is CASGGQDNYGYTF. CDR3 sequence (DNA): TGTGCCAGCGGGGGACAGGATAACTATGGCTACACCTTC.

The CDR3: CASSAASGSTDTQYF. The CDR3 coding sequence is TGTGCCAGCAGCGCCGCTAGCGGCAGCACAGATACGCAGTATTTT. The chain is built from TRBV7-6 and TRBJ2-3; 7 bases are a match to TRBD2. Trimming took 5 bases from V and 0 from J; bases not matched to a gene: 5. The CDR3 extends over 15 amino acids. Germline loops: CDR1 SGHVS, CDR2 FNYEAQ.

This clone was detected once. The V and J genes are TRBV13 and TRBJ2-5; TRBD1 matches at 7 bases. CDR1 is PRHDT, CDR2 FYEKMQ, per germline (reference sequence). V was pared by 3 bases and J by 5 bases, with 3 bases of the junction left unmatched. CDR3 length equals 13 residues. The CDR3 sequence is CASSFIRGETQYF. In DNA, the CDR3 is TGTGCCAGCAGCTTTATCAGGGGGGAGACCCAGTACTTC.

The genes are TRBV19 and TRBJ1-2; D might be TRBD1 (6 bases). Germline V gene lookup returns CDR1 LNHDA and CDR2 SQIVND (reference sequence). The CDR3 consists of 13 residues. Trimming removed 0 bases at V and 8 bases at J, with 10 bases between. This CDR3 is CASSIDQQGGYTF. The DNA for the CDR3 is TGTGCCAGTAGTATAGACCAACAGGGCGGCTACACCTTC.

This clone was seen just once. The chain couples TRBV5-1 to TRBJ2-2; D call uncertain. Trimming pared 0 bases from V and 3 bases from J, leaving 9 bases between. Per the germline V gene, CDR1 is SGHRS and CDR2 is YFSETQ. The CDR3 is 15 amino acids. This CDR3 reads CASSLGAVDTGELFF. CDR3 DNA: TGCGCCAGCAGCTTGGGCGCTGTTGACACCGGGGAGCTGTTTTTT.

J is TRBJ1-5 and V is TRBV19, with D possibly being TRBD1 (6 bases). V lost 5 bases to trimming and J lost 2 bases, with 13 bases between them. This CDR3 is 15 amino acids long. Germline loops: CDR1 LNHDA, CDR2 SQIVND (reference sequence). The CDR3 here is CASSRDSGGNQPQHF. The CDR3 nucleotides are TGTGCCAGTAGTCGTGATTCAGGGGGCAATCAGCCCCAGCATTTT.

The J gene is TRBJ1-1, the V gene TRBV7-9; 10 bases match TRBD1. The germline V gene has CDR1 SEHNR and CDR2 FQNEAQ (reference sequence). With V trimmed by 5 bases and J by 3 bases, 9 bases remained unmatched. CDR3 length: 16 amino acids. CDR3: CASSLGGTGAYTEAFF. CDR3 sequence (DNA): TGTGCCAGCAGCCTCGGGGGGACAGGGGCGTACACTGAAGCTTTCTTT. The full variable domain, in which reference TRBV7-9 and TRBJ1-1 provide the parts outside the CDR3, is DTGVSQNPRHKITKRGQNVTFRCDPISEHNRLYWYRQTLGQGPEFLTYFQNEAQLEKSRLLSDRFSAERPKGSFSTLEIQRTEQGDSAMYLCASSLGGTGAYTEAFFGQGTRLTVV.

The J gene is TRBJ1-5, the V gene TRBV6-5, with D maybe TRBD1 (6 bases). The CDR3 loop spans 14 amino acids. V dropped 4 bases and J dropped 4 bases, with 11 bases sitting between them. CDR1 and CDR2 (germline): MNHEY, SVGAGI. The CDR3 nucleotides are TGTGCCAGCAGTTCTCAGGGGATAAATCAGCCCCAGCATTTT. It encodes CASSSQGINQPQHF.

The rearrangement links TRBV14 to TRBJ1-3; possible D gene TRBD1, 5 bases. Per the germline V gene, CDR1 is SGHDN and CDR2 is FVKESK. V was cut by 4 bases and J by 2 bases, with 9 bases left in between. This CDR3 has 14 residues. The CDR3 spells CASSRGGAGNTIYF. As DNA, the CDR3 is TGTGCCAGCAGCCGCGGGGGGGCTGGAAACACCATATATTTT.

The CDR3 DNA is TGTGCCAGTAGTATTAGAGGTCCAGATACGCAGTATTTT. As protein: CASSIRGPDTQYF. J is TRBJ2-3 and V is TRBV19; D is ambiguous. Trimming cost V 3 bases and J 4 bases, with 8 bases left between them. This CDR3 comprises 13 residues. Germline V gene data show CDR1 as LNHDA and CDR2 as SQIVND (reference sequence).

CDR3 protein: CASSSTGTGDGYTF. In DNA, the CDR3 is TGTGCCAGCAGTTCGACCGGGACAGGGGATGGCTACACCTTC. This sequence joins TRBV6-5 and TRBJ1-2; TRBD1 matches at 10 bases. This CDR3 is built from 14 residues. V lost 4 bases, J lost 6 bases, and 5 bases stayed unmatched. The germline V gene encodes CDR1 MNHEY and CDR2 SVGAGI.

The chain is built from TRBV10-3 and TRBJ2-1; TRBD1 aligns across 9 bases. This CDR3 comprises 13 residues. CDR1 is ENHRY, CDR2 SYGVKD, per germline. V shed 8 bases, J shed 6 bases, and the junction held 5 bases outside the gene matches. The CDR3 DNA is TGTGCCATCCGGGACAGGGACCTCAATGAGCAGTTCTTC. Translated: CAIRDRDLNEQFF.

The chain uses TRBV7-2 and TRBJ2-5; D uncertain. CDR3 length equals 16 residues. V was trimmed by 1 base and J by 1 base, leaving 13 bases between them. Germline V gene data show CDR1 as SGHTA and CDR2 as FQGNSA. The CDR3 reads CASSLGAPPPQETQYF. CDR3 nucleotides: TGTGCCAGCAGCTTAGGCGCACCTCCCCCCCAAGAGACCCAGTACTTC. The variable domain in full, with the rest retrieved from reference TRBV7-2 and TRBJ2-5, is GAGVSQSPSNKVTEKGKDVELRCDPISGHTALYWYRQSLGQGLEFLIYFQGNSAPDKSGLPSDRFSAERTGGSVSTLTIQRTQQEDSAVYLCASSLGAPPPQETQYFGPGTRLLVL.

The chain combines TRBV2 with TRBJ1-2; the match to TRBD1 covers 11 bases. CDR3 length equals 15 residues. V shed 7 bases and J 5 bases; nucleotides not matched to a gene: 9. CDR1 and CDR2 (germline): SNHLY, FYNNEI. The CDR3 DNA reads TGTGCCAGCACCGCCGGGACAGGGGGATGGTATGGCTACACCTTC. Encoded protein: CASTAGTGGWYGYTF.

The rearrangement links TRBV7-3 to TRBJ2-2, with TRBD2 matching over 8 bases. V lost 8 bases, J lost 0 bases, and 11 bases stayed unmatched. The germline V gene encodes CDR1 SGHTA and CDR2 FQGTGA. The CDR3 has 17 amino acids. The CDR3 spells CASRLFSGESNTGELFF. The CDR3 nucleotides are TGTGCCAGCCGTCTTTTTAGCGGGGAGTCGAACACCGGGGAGCTGTTTTTT.

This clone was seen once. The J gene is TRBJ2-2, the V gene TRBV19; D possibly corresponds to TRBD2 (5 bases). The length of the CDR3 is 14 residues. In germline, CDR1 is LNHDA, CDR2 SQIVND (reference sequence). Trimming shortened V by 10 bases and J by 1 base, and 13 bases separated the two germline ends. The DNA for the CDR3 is TGTGCCATCGAAAAAGGAGGGAACACCGGGGAGCTGTTTTTT. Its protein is CAIEKGGNTGELFF.

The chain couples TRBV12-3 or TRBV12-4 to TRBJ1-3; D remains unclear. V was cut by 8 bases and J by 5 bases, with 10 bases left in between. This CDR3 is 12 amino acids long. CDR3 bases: TGTGCCAGCGGTATACAGAGAAACACCATATATTTT. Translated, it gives CASGIQRNTIYF.

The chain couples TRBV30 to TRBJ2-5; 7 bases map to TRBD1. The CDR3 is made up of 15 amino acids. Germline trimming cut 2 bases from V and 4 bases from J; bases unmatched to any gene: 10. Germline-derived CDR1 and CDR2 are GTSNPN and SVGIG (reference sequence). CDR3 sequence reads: CAWSNRGVNRETQYF. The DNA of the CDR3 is TGTGCCTGGAGTAACAGGGGAGTGAATAGAGAGACCCAGTACTTC.